This TCR beta chain was captured by sequencing in a study of shared clonotypes between healthy human individuals (dated by TCRdb to between 2020 and 2021). In the study overall: The cohort included a few men and a couple of women between 18 and 49 years of age. Different laboratories and diverse techniques were used to prepare libraries and sequence TCR repertoires, to increase sequencing depth and limit assay-specific biases. Each donor's leukapheresis produced roughly between roughly 0.9 and 8.9 billion PBMCs. To estimate repertoire size and how much clonotype sharing occurs between individuals, the study deeply sequenced the blood TCR repertoires of 4 to 6 healthy adults. For each donor, three plates each were used for CD4 naive and CD4 memory, two plates were used for CD8 naive, and one plate was used for CD8 memory. Study-wide findings and limitations: The genetic and exposure-history diversity represented was limited by the small number of donors. Naive subsets generally had larger estimated clonotype richness than memory subsets. Rarefaction of sorted-subset datasets indicated incomplete sequencing despite the large sequencing depth. Compared with non-shared clonotypes, the clonotypes found in all four sorted-subset donors had higher generation probabilities. Sampling was restricted to blood, and TCR repertoires in tissues likely differ from the TCR repertoires found in blood. About 5% of naive CD4, more than 3% of naive CD8, 2.3% of memory CD4, and 0.4% of memory CD8 clonotypes were shared across several donors. Pairwise subsampling indicated that sequencing depth was expected to affect the degree of clonotype sharing among donors.

Donors were healthy HIV-negative adults with no recently reported acute infections or vaccinations. Every donor was a Caucasian adult living in Nashville, Tennessee, USA. CD4+ T cells were enriched by magnetic negative selection; naive cells were then positively selected on CD45RA, and the negative fraction formed the memory subset. Blood was obtained by leukapheresis, after which PBMCs were separated by Ficoll-Histopaque density gradient centrifugation and cryopreserved in liquid nitrogen vapor phase. Analytical flow cytometry was used to check the purity and quantity of every magnetically sorted T cell population. Genomic DNA was isolated from each sorted fraction and quantified by UV absorbance on a Nanodrop 2000c. CDR1 and CDR2 are drawn from the germline V gene (reference sequence): GTSNPN, SVGIG. The CDR3 holds 15 amino acids from the cysteine to the phenylalanine. Only the CDR3 region is kept as DNA, spanning 45 bases read in frame from base 1. V is trimmed back by 0 bases and J by 3 bases, and the junction contains 1 base that no gene match accounts for.

Using the deep immunoSEQ assay, TCR CDR3 regions were amplified from genomic DNA by multiplex PCR. For each cell subset, the extracted genomic DNA was distributed evenly across all wells of several immunoSEQ 96-well plates, and each plate served as one replicate. For sorted subsets, each replicate PCR was loaded with about 0.2 ug genomic DNA, equivalent to 30,000 to 35,000 T cell genomes. Purified libraries were measured with a Qubit 3.0 fluorometer, size-checked on a Bioanalyzer 2100, and measured again with the KAPA Library Quantification kit. Each immunoSEQ 96-well plate was sequenced on its own single-read 150-cycle Illumina NextSeq 550 flow cell. Per the original workflow: The immunoSEQ output contained only junctional sequences without quality scores, so filtering could not match that applied to full-length reads. Sequences were annotated with PyIR, a Python wrapper for IgBLAST v1.9, using IMGT germline references to assign V/J genes and CDR3. Reads were filtered out if the reads had weak V/J assignments (E-value above 1e-6), no CDR3, stop codons, out-of-frame junctions, or ambiguous translated residues. V3J clonotypes were defined as sequences sharing an identical inferred V gene, J gene, and CDR3 amino acid sequence. Percentage overlap between repertoires was computed as shared unique clonotypes divided by the size of the smaller repertoire. Repertoire richness was assessed with RTK rarefaction, the Chao1 estimator, and Recon v2.1 estimates of unobserved clonotypes. For all TCRbeta clonotypes obtained by the gDNA method from a few donors, generation probabilities were computed with OLGA. The source is immuneACCESS, and TCRdb retained only in-frame sequences with V and J called. Part of the clones is not carried over; for the studies checked, unresolved V genes explain less than half of this, and the remainder is unexplained. That table gives V, J and clone size, and the DNA gave D and trimming. The sample data list around 2.5 million clones, and more than 85% of these were observed just once. Approximately 0.37% of the sample is taken by the ten largest.

In regard to this clone: The antigen this receptor binds is unknown. No quality values exist for individual bases; no much larger clone is one base distant. Other DNA variants within this sample encode the same CDR3.

Source material: naive CD4+ T cells from PBMCs. The cell subset or site label, read with the paper, signifies: CD45RA+ positively selected. The rearranged chain carries TRBV30 and TRBJ2-3, and 12 bases in between align with TRBD2. This TCR was recovered from a man between 18 and 35 years old in good health. Some clones in this sample may be carry-over from other donors' samples. The CDR3 sequence is CAWSVGLAGTDTQYF. The nucleotide sequence is given as TGTGCCTGGAGTGTCGGACTAGCGGGAACAGATACGCAGTATTTT.